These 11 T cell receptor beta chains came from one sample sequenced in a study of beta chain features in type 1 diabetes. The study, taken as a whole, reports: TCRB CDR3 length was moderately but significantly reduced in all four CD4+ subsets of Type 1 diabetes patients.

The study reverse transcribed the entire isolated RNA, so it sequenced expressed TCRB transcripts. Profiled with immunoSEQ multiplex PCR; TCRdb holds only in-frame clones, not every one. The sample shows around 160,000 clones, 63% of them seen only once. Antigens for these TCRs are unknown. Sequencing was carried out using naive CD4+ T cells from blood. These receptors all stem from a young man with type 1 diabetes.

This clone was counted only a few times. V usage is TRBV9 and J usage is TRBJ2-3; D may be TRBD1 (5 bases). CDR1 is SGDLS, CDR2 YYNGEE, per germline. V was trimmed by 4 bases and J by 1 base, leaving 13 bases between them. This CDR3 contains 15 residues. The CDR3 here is CASSMTERGTDTQYF. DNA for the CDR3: TGTGCCAGCAGCATGACAGAAAGAGGCACAGATACGCAGTATTTT.

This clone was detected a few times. The CDR3 sequence: CAISDLAAQETQYF. The CDR3 nucleotides read TGTGCCATCAGTGATTTAGCGGCACAAGAGACCCAGTACTTC. The V gene is TRBV10-3, the J gene TRBJ2-5; possible D gene TRBD2, 6 bases. CDR1 is ENHRY, CDR2 SYGVKD, per germline. V lost 3 bases and J lost 2, with 10 bases in between. This CDR3 contains 14 residues.

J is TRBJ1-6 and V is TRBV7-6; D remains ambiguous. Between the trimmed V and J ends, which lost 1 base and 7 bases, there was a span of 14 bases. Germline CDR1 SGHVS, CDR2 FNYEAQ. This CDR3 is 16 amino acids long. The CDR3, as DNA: TGTGCCAGCAGCTTAGGGCCGGGCGGTGGGAATTCACCCCTCCACTTT. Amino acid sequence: CASSLGPGGGNSPLHF.

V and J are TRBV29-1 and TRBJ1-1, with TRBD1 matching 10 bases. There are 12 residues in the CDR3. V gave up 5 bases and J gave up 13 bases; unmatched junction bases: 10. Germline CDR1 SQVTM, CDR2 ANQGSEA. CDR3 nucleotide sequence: TGCAGCGTTTCACATGGGACAGGGGTTGGTTTCTTT. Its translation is CSVSHGTGVGFF.

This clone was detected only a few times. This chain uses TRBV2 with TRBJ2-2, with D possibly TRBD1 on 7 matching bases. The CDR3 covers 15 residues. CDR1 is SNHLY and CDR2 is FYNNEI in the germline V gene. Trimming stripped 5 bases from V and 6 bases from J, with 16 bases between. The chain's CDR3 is CASSRGTVSAGELFF. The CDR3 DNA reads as TGTGCCAGCAGTCGCGGGACAGTAAGCGCCGGGGAGCTGTTTTTT.

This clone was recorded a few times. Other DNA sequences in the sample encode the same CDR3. Written as DNA, the CDR3 is TGCAGCGTGCGACAAGAGACCCAGTACTTC. Translation: CSVRQETQYF. V and J are TRBV29-1 and TRBJ2-5; D is uncertain. The length of the CDR3 is 10 residues. V was clipped by 6 bases and J by 2 bases, with 4 bases between them. Germline V lookup: CDR1 SQVTM, CDR2 ANQGSEA.

CDR3 loop: CASSPQSKDHEQYF. In nucleotides, the CDR3 is TGTGCCAGCTCACCACAGAGCAAAGATCACGAGCAGTACTTC. The chain links TRBV18 to TRBJ2-7; unclear D gene. The CDR3 covers 14 residues. Germline CDR1 reads KGHSH; CDR2 reads LQKENI. The V and J ends lost 1 base and 5 bases respectively, with 12 bases between them.

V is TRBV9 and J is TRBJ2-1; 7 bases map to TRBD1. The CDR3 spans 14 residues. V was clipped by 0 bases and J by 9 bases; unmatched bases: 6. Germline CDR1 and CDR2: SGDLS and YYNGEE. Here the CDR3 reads CASSVASDRSEQFF. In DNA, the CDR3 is TGTGCCAGCAGCGTAGCTTCGGACAGGTCTGAGCAGTTCTTC. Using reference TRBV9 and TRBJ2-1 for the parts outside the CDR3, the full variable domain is DSGVTQTPKHLITATGQRVTLRCSPRSGDLSVYWYQQSLDQGLQFLIQYYNGEERAKGNILERFSAQQFPDLHSELNLSSLELGDSALYFCASSVASDRSEQFFGPGTRLTVL.

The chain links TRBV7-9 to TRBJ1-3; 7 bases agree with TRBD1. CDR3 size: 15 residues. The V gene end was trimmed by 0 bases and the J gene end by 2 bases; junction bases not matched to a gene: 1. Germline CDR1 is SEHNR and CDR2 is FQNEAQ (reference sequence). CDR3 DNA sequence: TGTGCCAGCAGCTTAGCTGACAGGGCTGGAAACACCATATATTTT. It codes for CASSLADRAGNTIYF.

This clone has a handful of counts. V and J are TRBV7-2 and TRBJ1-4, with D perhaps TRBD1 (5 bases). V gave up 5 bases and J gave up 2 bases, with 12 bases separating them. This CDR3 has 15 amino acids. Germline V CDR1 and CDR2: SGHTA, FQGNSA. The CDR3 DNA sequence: TGTGCCAGCAGCCTCGGGGGGAACACTAATGAAAAACTGTTTTTT. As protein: CASSLGGNTNEKLFF.

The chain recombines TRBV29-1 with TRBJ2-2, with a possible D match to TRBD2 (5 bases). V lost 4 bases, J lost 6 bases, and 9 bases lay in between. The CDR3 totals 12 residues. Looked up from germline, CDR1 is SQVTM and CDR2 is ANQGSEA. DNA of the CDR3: TGCAGCGTTGGAGACTATTCCGGGGAGCTGTTTTTT. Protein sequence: CSVGDYSGELFF.